Below, 21 T cell receptor beta chains from the same sample are listed, as sequenced in a study of CD8+ T cells in alopecia areata. Sequencing templates came from extracted RNA that was reverse transcribed into cDNA. Sequenced by immunoSEQ multiplex PCR; TCRdb stores in-frame clones only, minus some. The repertoire holds some 190,000 clones, with approximately 67% as singletons. Stated treatment: oral pan-JAK inhibitor, 5-10 mg twice daily. This material consisted of CD4+ T cells sorted from blood, taken between weeks 47 and 50, from a patient treated with tofacitinib. Source of these receptors: a human donor with alopecia areata.

V gene TRBV25-1 combines with J gene TRBJ1-3; D remains ambiguous. The CDR3 loop spans 11 amino acids. Germline CDR1 is MGHDK and CDR2 is SYGVNS. V was cut by 4 bases and J by 4 bases, with 2 bases left in between. The CDR3 here is CASSGGNTIYF. The DNA for the CDR3 is TGTGCCAGCAGTGGAGGAAACACCATATATTTT.

This rearrangement joins TRBV7-9 to TRBJ2-1, with 7 bases matching TRBD2. Germline V gene lookup returns CDR1 SEHNR and CDR2 FQNEAQ (reference sequence). V trimming: 3 bases; J trimming: 5 bases; junction bases outside the gene matches: 4. CDR3 size: 14 residues. CDR3 region: CASSFQRGDNEQFF. The CDR3, as DNA: TGTGCCAGCAGCTTCCAGCGGGGAGACAATGAGCAGTTCTTC.

Note on this clone: The sample has other DNA sequences that encode this CDR3 too. CDR3 loop: CASSQVIGNEQFF. The CDR3 bases are TGTGCCAGCAGCCAAGTAATAGGGAATGAGCAGTTCTTC. This chain connects TRBV14 to TRBJ2-1; D not certain. The CDR3 sequence is 13 residues long. Trimming shortened V by 1 base and J by 7 bases, and 8 bases separated the two germline ends. Looked up from germline, CDR1 is SGHDN and CDR2 is FVKESK. The whole variable domain, filled in from reference TRBV14 and TRBJ2-1, reads EAGVTQFPSHSVIEKGQTVTLRCDPISGHDNLYWYRRVMGKEIKFLLHFVKESKQDESGMPNNRFLAERTGGTYSTLKVQPAELEDSGVYFCASSQVIGNEQFFGPGTRLTVL.

The table lists this clone with a few counts. The gene calls are TRBV7-2 and TRBJ2-7; tentative D call: TRBD1 (6 bases). The CDR3 runs to 14 residues. The ends were cut back, 1 base at V and 4 bases at J, with 11 bases in the middle. Per germline, CDR1 SGHTA and CDR2 FQGNSA. CDR3 DNA sequence: TGTGCCAGCAGCTTAGACGCAGGGACATACGAGCAGTACTTC. Translation gives CASSLDAGTYEQYF. Full variable domain (outside the CDR3, taken from reference TRBV7-2 and TRBJ2-7): GAGVSQSPSNKVTEKGKDVELRCDPISGHTALYWYRQSLGQGLEFLIYFQGNSAPDKSGLPSDRFSAERTGGSVSTLTIQRTQQEDSAVYLCASSLDAGTYEQYFGPGTRLTVT.

The chain links TRBV29-1 to TRBJ1-1; D is unresolved. Trimming cost V 7 bases and J 6 bases, with 12 bases left between them. Germline CDR1 reads SQVTM; CDR2 reads ANQGSEA. CDR3 size: 11 residues. CDR3 nucleotide sequence: TGCAGCGAGATGAGCGGTTCTGAAGCTTTCTTT. Its translation is CSEMSGSEAFF.

This clone was seen just once. The chain links TRBV7-2 to TRBJ2-5; TRBD1 agrees at 8 bases. Trimming cost V 0 bases and J 1 base; bases outside gene matches: 13. The germline CDR1 and CDR2 sequences are SGHTA and FQGNSA. This CDR3 has 19 residues. The CDR3 loop reads CASSLALRGHGQGQETQYF. CDR3 coding DNA: TGTGCCAGCAGCTTAGCCCTAAGAGGGCACGGACAGGGCCAAGAGACCCAGTACTTC.

This clone showed up just a few times. The chain uses TRBV15 and TRBJ1-1; possible D gene TRBD1, 6 bases. Germline CDR1 and CDR2: LNHNV and YYDKDF (reference sequence). The CDR3 consists of 12 residues. Trimming pared 0 bases from V and 13 bases from J, leaving 12 bases between. The CDR3 sequence is CATSRDRKDSFF. CDR3 in DNA: TGTGCCACCAGCAGAGATCGCAAGGACAGTTTCTTT.

In the case of this clone: Mismatch with germline at one junction end may stem from a read error. This chain uses TRBV13 with TRBJ1-6, with a tentative D call TRBD1 (5 bases). Per germline, CDR1 PRHDT and CDR2 FYEKMQ (reference sequence). The CDR3 contains 14 residues. The CDR3 spells CASSLDRGNSPLHF. CDR3 DNA: TGTGCCAGCAGTTTAGACAGAGGGAATTCACCCCTCCACTTT.

The genes are TRBV9 and TRBJ2-7, with D tentatively TRBD2 (5 bases). Germline V gene sequence: CDR1 SGDLS, CDR2 YYNGEE. V was shortened by 8 bases and J by 9 bases, with 15 bases between the two germline ends. The CDR3 totals 11 residues. The CDR3 sequence: CASRYRRGQYF. In nucleotides, the CDR3 is TGTGCCAGTCGATATAGACGGGGGCAGTACTTC. The full variable domain, completed using reference TRBV9 and TRBJ2-7, is DSGVTQTPKHLITATGQRVTLRCSPRSGDLSVYWYQQSLDQGLQFLIQYYNGEERAKGNILERFSAQQFPDLHSELNLSSLELGDSALYFCASRYRRGQYFGPGTRLTVT.

The V and J genes are TRBV15 and TRBJ2-3, with no clear D. Germline V lookup: CDR1 LNHNV, CDR2 YYDKDF (reference sequence). This CDR3 region has 13 residues. Trimming stripped 2 bases from V and 2 bases from J, with 5 bases between. The CDR3 loop is CATSRSFTDTQYF. For the CDR3, the DNA is TGTGCCACCAGCAGATCCTTCACAGATACGCAGTATTTT.

This chain links TRBV5-4 with TRBJ2-7; TRBD1 is a possible D gene (6 bases). There are 12 residues in the CDR3. CDR1 is SGHNT, CDR2 YYREEE, per germline (reference sequence). Trimming took off 4 bases at V and 7 bases at J, with 12 bases between the two ends. The CDR3 reads CASSVQGWEQYF. CDR3 in DNA: TGTGCCAGCAGCGTACAGGGTTGGGAGCAGTACTTC.

DNA of the CDR3: TGTGCCTGGAGTGTACACAGGGGTCCCACGGATTCACCCCTCCACTTT. Encoded protein: CAWSVHRGPTDSPLHF. The J gene is TRBJ1-6, the V gene TRBV30; 7 bases map to TRBD1. In germline, CDR1 is GTSNPN, CDR2 SVGIG (reference sequence). CDR3 size: 16 residues. V lost 0 bases, J lost 8 bases, and 10 bases stayed unmatched.

This clone was recorded once. This rearrangement joins TRBV7-2 to TRBJ2-7; 7 bases agree with TRBD1. CDR3 length: 13 amino acids. Germline CDR1 SGHTA, CDR2 FQGNSA. The V gene end was trimmed by 5 bases and the J gene end by 5 bases; junction bases not matched to a gene: 6. CDR3 DNA: TGTGCCAGCAGCCGCCTAACAGGGGACGAGCAGTACTTC. Translation: CASSRLTGDEQYF.

The rearrangement uses TRBV29-1 and TRBJ2-7; no definite D call. The germline gives CDR1 SQVTM, CDR2 ANQGSEA. The CDR3 consists of 13 residues. V lost 4 bases and J 1 base, leaving 11 bases between the germline ends. CDR3 bases: TGCAGCGTTGCCATGGGCCCTTCCTACGAGCAGTACTTC. As protein: CSVAMGPSYEQYF.

In DNA form, the CDR3 reads TGTGCCTGGAGCTTGGCGAGCGGGTTACATGAGACCCAGTACTTC. This translates into CAWSLASGLHETQYF. This rearrangement joins TRBV30 to TRBJ2-5; D is possibly TRBD2 (6 bases). This CDR3 comprises 15 residues. Trimming removed 3 bases at V and 5 bases at J, with 19 bases between. The germline CDR1 and CDR2 sequences are GTSNPN and SVGIG (reference sequence).

As DNA, the CDR3 is TGTGCCTGGAGTGCGACAGAAGCTTTCTTT. Residues: CAWSATEAFF. This chain links TRBV30 with TRBJ1-1; D call uncertain. The CDR3 loop spans 10 amino acids. Germline loops: CDR1 GTSNPN, CDR2 SVGIG (reference sequence). V lost 1 base and J 8 bases, leaving 5 bases between the germline ends.

The J gene is TRBJ1-1, the V gene TRBV7-2; D unclear. This CDR3 region has 11 residues. The V gene lost 6 bases and the J gene lost 5 bases, with 7 bases spanning the gap. CDR1 is SGHTA, CDR2 FQGNSA, per germline. For the CDR3, the DNA is TGTGCCAGCAGTCTTTTGACTGAAGCTTTCTTT. It translates to CASSLLTEAFF.

CDR3 region: CASSLGQSYEQYF. The CDR3 DNA follows: TGTGCCAGCAGTTTGGGACAGAGCTACGAGCAGTACTTC. V is TRBV6-5 and J is TRBJ2-7, with 7 nucleotides matching TRBD1. The CDR3 length is 13 residues. V lost 4 bases to trimming and J lost 3 bases; unmatched junction nucleotides: 3. Germline V CDR1 and CDR2: MNHEY, SVGAGI.

CDR3 coding DNA: TGTGCCTGGAGTGCAGGGCCCCGGGAGACCCAGTACTTC. This sequence encodes CAWSAGPRETQYF. The chain combines TRBV30 with TRBJ2-5; possibly TRBD1 for D (5 bases). Trimming removed 1 base from V and 5 bases from J, with 11 bases in between. Germline CDR1 reads GTSNPN; CDR2 reads SVGIG (reference sequence). This CDR3 comprises 13 residues.

The chain employs TRBV2 and TRBJ1-2; a possible D gene is TRBD1 (6 bases). Germline assignment: CDR1 SNHLY and CDR2 FYNNEI. This CDR3 has 16 residues. Trimming shortened V by 3 bases and J by 4 bases, and 18 bases separated the two germline ends. As DNA, the CDR3 is TGTGCCAGCAGTGAGTCCGAGGTGCAGGGGATCTATGGCTACACCTTC. It translates to CASSESEVQGIYGYTF.

This clone was seen a single time. The gene calls are TRBV23-1 and TRBJ1-2, with 7 positions matching TRBD1. TRBV23-1 is placed among ORFs of uncertain function. This CDR3 comprises 15 residues. V lost 3 bases to trimming and J lost 0 bases; unmatched junction nucleotides: 4. CDR3 DNA sequence: TGCGCCAGCAGTCAGGGGACAGTAGCTAACTATGGCTACACCTTC. This translates into CASSQGTVANYGYTF.